This TCR beta chain derives from a study of blood T cell repertoires in COVID-19. Study summary: Samples representing acute and convalescent COVID-19 were sourced from the United States, Italy and Spain.

Participants were placed into cohorts based on the clinical history they reported. There are 13 residues in the CDR3. Germline V lookup: CDR1 SGHDN, CDR2 FVKESK. Deletions cut 2 bases from V and 5 bases from J, with 9 bases between. In the original workflow: Reference gene primer amplification in the assay estimated nucleated cell counts. Some clones are missing from TCRdb's copy, which holds only in-frame ones; the method was immunoSEQ multiplex PCR. V, J and clone size reflect that table, while D and trimming were determined from the DNA. The data hold about 230,000 clones, with nearly 90% observed a single time.

The chain couples TRBV14 to TRBJ1-1; the D gene is possibly TRBD1 (6 bases). The TCR comes from a woman in her twenties or thirties with acute COVID-19. Sequencing input: PBMCs or T cells enriched from blood (not recorded which). For the CDR3, the DNA is TGTGCCAGCAGCCAACAGGGGAGAACTGAAGCTTTCTTT. This sequence encodes CASSQQGRTEAFF.